These T cell receptor beta chains were read from a single sample in a study of early T cells in non-severe SARS-CoV-2 infection. TCRdb re-derived calls from the 5' RACE reads in MiXCR, one entry per CDR3 protein. The profile shows some 30,000 distinct CDR3 sequences, 3.5% to 4.5% of them singletons. Sequencing input: whole blood. The receptor source for this set is an adult who was a healthcare worker with PCR-confirmed SARS-CoV-2 infection or an uninfected control (not recorded which). Each CDR3 is given with its conserved first and last residue. D genes are given only for firm matches. Clone size appears in some rows only: once, few, many, or a class for an expanded clone.

D gene: .
J gene: TRBJ2-5
V gene: TRBV12-3/TRBV12-4
clone size: many
CDR3 protein: CASSLSGPQQETQYF
CDR3 DNA: TGTGCCAGCAGTCTTAGCGGCCCTCAACAAGAGACCCAGTACTTC

D gene: .
J gene: TRBJ1-6
V gene: TRBV30
clone size: many
CDR3 protein: CAWGQGWENSPLHF
CDR3 DNA: TGTGCCTGGGGGCAAGGGTGGGAGAATTCACCCCTCCACTTT

D gene: TRBD1
J gene: TRBJ2-1
V gene: TRBV12-5
clone size: few
CDR3 protein: CASGQDRGGEQFF
CDR3 DNA: TGTGCTAGTGGTCAGGACAGGGGAGGTGAGCAGTTCTTC

D gene: .
J gene: TRBJ1-4
V gene: TRBV4-3
clone size: few
CDR3 protein: CASSQQGIYEKLFF
CDR3 DNA: TGCGCCAGCAGCCAACAGGGAATTTACGAAAAACTGTTTTTT

D gene: TRBD2
J gene: TRBJ2-3
V gene: TRBV18
clone size: many
CDR3 protein: CASSPNTLAGEDTQYF
CDR3 DNA: TGTGCCAGCTCACCAAACACACTAGCGGGAGAAGATACGCAGTATTTT

D gene: TRBD1
J gene: TRBJ2-7
V gene: TRBV7-2
clone size: many
CDR3 protein: CASSFDRGEQYF
CDR3 DNA: TGTGCCAGCAGCTTCGACAGGGGCGAGCAGTACTTC

D gene: .
J gene: TRBJ2-3
V gene: TRBV28
clone size: many
CDR3 protein: CASSYSRGGTQYF
CDR3 DNA: TGTGCCAGCAGTTACTCCCGTGGGGGTACGCAGTATTTT

D gene: TRBD1
J gene: TRBJ2-7
V gene: TRBV5-5
clone size: few
CDR3 protein: CASSRTGTGWYEQYF
CDR3 DNA: TGTGCCAGCAGCAGAACCGGGACAGGGTGGTACGAGCAGTACTTC

D gene: TRBD2
J gene: TRBJ2-5
V gene: TRBV20-1
clone size: .
CDR3 protein: CSATSGRAETQYF
CDR3 DNA: TGCAGTGCTACTAGCGGGAGGGCGGAGACCCAGTACTTC

D gene: TRBD1
J gene: TRBJ1-1
V gene: TRBV4-3
clone size: many
CDR3 protein: CASSQEQGGTEAFF
CDR3 DNA: TGCGCCAGCAGCCAAGAACAGGGGGGCACTGAAGCTTTCTTT

D gene: TRBD1
J gene: TRBJ2-1
V gene: TRBV14
clone size: many
CDR3 protein: CASSPRDRDNEQFF
CDR3 DNA: TGTGCCAGCAGCCCCCGGGACAGGGACAATGAGCAGTTCTTC

D gene: .
J gene: TRBJ2-7
V gene: TRBV11-2
clone size: many
CDR3 protein: CASSLVLDFGEQYF
CDR3 DNA: TGTGCCAGCAGCTTAGTCCTAGACTTTGGCGAGCAGTACTTC

D gene: .
J gene: TRBJ2-1
V gene: TRBV14
clone size: many
CDR3 protein: CASSQDRVGEHNEQFF
CDR3 DNA: TGTGCCAGCAGCCAAGATCGGGTGGGGGAGCACAATGAGCAGTTCTTC

D gene: .
J gene: TRBJ1-1
V gene: TRBV12-3/TRBV12-4
clone size: .
CDR3 protein: CASRPPGEGAEAFF
CDR3 DNA: TGTGCCAGCAGACCTCCGGGGGAAGGGGCTGAAGCTTTCTTT

D gene: .
J gene: TRBJ1-1
V gene: TRBV7-2
clone size: many
CDR3 protein: CASSLEGFAGDLQSFF
CDR3 DNA: TGTGCCAGCAGCTTAGAAGGGTTCGCAGGGGACCTCCAAAGCTTCTTT

D gene: .
J gene: TRBJ1-1
V gene: TRBV30
clone size: many
CDR3 protein: CAWSVIYNTEAFF
CDR3 DNA: TGTGCCTGGAGTGTTATCTATAACACTGAAGCTTTCTTT

D gene: .
J gene: TRBJ2-2
V gene: TRBV7-2
clone size: many
CDR3 protein: CASSTGINTGELFF
CDR3 DNA: TGTGCCAGCAGTACCGGGATTAACACCGGGGAGCTGTTTTTT

D gene: TRBD1
J gene: TRBJ2-7
V gene: TRBV12-3/TRBV12-4
clone size: few
CDR3 protein: CASSPRTGWSYEQYF
CDR3 DNA: TGTGCCAGCAGTCCCAGGACAGGGTGGTCCTACGAGCAGTACTTC

D gene: .
J gene: TRBJ2-1
V gene: TRBV12-3/TRBV12-4
clone size: many
CDR3 protein: CASSLVSSEQFF
CDR3 DNA: TGTGCCAGCAGTTTAGTGTCGAGTGAGCAGTTCTTC

D gene: TRBD1
J gene: TRBJ2-1
V gene: TRBV5-1
clone size: .
CDR3 protein: CASSPGQLYNEQFF
CDR3 DNA: TGCGCCAGCAGCCCGGGACAGTTATACAATGAGCAGTTCTTC

D gene: .
J gene: TRBJ2-5
V gene: TRBV5-4
clone size: .
CDR3 protein: CASSPAVEETQYF
CDR3 DNA: TGTGCCAGCAGCCCGGCCGTGGAGGAGACCCAGTACTTC

D gene: TRBD1
J gene: TRBJ2-7
V gene: TRBV7-9
clone size: many
CDR3 protein: CASSSGTGGANEQYF
CDR3 DNA: TGTGCCAGCAGCTCCGGGACAGGGGGCGCCAACGAGCAGTACTTC

D gene: TRBD1
J gene: TRBJ1-1
V gene: TRBV7-9
clone size: many
CDR3 protein: CASSLQGHTEAFF
CDR3 DNA: TGTGCCAGCAGTTTACAGGGGCACACTGAAGCTTTCTTT

D gene: .
J gene: TRBJ1-2
V gene: TRBV19
clone size: many
CDR3 protein: CASSLREGDRYTF
CDR3 DNA: TGTGCCAGTAGCCTTAGAGAGGGGGATCGCTACACCTTC

D gene: .
J gene: TRBJ1-1
V gene: TRBV12-5
clone size: many
CDR3 protein: CASGPARAMNTEAFF
CDR3 DNA: TGTGCTAGTGGTCCCGCCAGGGCCATGAACACTGAAGCTTTCTTT

D gene: .
J gene: TRBJ2-3
V gene: TRBV3-1
clone size: many
CDR3 protein: CASSRESSRTDTQYF
CDR3 DNA: TGTGCCAGCAGTCGGGAATCGAGCCGCACAGATACGCAGTATTTT

D gene: TRBD2
J gene: TRBJ2-5
V gene: TRBV3-1
clone size: medium-sized
CDR3 protein: CASSPPFAGGPSQETQYF
CDR3 DNA: TGTGCCAGCAGCCCTCCCTTCGCGGGGGGGCCGTCGCAAGAGACCCAGTACTTC

D gene: .
J gene: TRBJ1-3
V gene: TRBV12-3/TRBV12-4
clone size: many
CDR3 protein: CASRDRKQGTLGNTIYF
CDR3 DNA: TGTGCCAGCAGGGACAGAAAACAGGGAACTCTTGGAAACACCATATATTTT

D gene: .
J gene: TRBJ2-7
V gene: TRBV29-1
clone size: many
CDR3 protein: CSAAAGASGYEQYF
CDR3 DNA: TGCAGCGCGGCGGCGGGGGCTTCTGGGTACGAGCAGTACTTC

D gene: .
J gene: TRBJ2-7
V gene: TRBV18
clone size: many
CDR3 protein: CASSLPGTYEQYF
CDR3 DNA: TGTGCCAGCTCACTTCCAGGTACCTACGAGCAGTACTTC

D gene: .
J gene: TRBJ2-3
V gene: TRBV25-1
clone size: many
CDR3 protein: CASSEYLRGAGDTQYF
CDR3 DNA: TGTGCCAGCAGTGAATATTTGAGGGGCGCAGGAGATACGCAGTATTTT

D gene: TRBD1
J gene: TRBJ2-2
V gene: TRBV6-2/TRBV6-3
clone size: many
CDR3 protein: CASSRDVDRGRNGLFF
CDR3 DNA: TGTGCCAGCAGCCGAGACGTGGACAGGGGGCGAAACGGGCTGTTTTTT

D gene: .
J gene: TRBJ2-7
V gene: TRBV3-1
clone size: many
CDR3 protein: CASSQDFYEQYF
CDR3 DNA: TGTGCCAGCAGCCAAGATTTCTACGAGCAGTACTTC

D gene: TRBD2
J gene: TRBJ2-1
V gene: TRBV3-1
clone size: few
CDR3 protein: CASSQRGRATAREQFF
CDR3 DNA: TGTGCCAGCAGCCAACGCGGGAGGGCCACTGCTCGTGAGCAGTTCTTC

D gene: .
J gene: TRBJ1-4
V gene: TRBV12-3/TRBV12-4
clone size: many
CDR3 protein: CASRYLLGEKLFF
CDR3 DNA: TGTGCCAGCAGATATCTCCTCGGTGAAAAACTGTTTTTT

D gene: TRBD2
J gene: TRBJ2-7
V gene: TRBV5-1
clone size: many
CDR3 protein: CASMTSADSYEQYF
CDR3 DNA: TGCGCCAGCATGACTAGCGCCGACTCCTACGAGCAGTACTTC

D gene: TRBD2
J gene: TRBJ2-3
V gene: TRBV29-1
clone size: many
CDR3 protein: CSGSGGAADTQYF
CDR3 DNA: TGCAGCGGTAGCGGGGGTGCGGCAGATACGCAGTATTTT

D gene: TRBD1
J gene: TRBJ1-1
V gene: TRBV11-3
clone size: many
CDR3 protein: CASRGTDTEAFF
CDR3 DNA: TGTGCCAGCAGAGGGACAGACACTGAAGCTTTCTTT

D gene: .
J gene: TRBJ2-4
V gene: TRBV7-8
clone size: many
CDR3 protein: CASSLVGVAKNIQYF
CDR3 DNA: TGTGCCAGCAGCTTAGTTGGGGTAGCCAAAAACATTCAGTACTTC

D gene: .
J gene: TRBJ2-3
V gene: TRBV27
clone size: many
CDR3 protein: CASSNQGRATDTQYF
CDR3 DNA: TGTGCCAGCAGTAATCAAGGTAGGGCCACAGATACGCAGTATTTT

D gene: .
J gene: TRBJ1-6
V gene: TRBV12-3/TRBV12-4
clone size: many
CDR3 protein: CASRPGRQGLIRWSDSPLHF
CDR3 DNA: TGTGCCAGCAGGCCGGGACGGCAGGGTTTAATTAGATGGAGTGATTCACCCCTCCACTTT

D gene: .
J gene: TRBJ2-5
V gene: TRBV10-1
clone size: many
CDR3 protein: CACRWRTEETQYF
CDR3 DNA: TGCGCCTGCCGGTGGAGAACAGAAGAGACCCAGTACTTC

D gene: TRBD1
J gene: TRBJ1-1
V gene: TRBV7-3
clone size: medium-sized
CDR3 protein: CASSPGGRTEAFF
CDR3 DNA: TGTGCCAGCAGCCCAGGGGGCAGGACTGAAGCTTTCTTT

D gene: .
J gene: TRBJ1-2
V gene: TRBV10-2
clone size: many
CDR3 protein: CASSDRSYGYTF
CDR3 DNA: TGCGCCAGCAGTGACAGGAGCTATGGCTACACCTTC

D gene: .
J gene: TRBJ1-1
V gene: TRBV12-5
clone size: many
CDR3 protein: CASALRAGDMNTEAFF
CDR3 DNA: TGTGCTAGTGCCCTCCGGGCAGGCGATATGAACACTGAAGCTTTCTTT

D gene: .
J gene: TRBJ2-1
V gene: TRBV6-5
clone size: once
CDR3 protein: CASSKAPPSYNEQFF
CDR3 DNA: TGTGCCAGCAGCAAGGCCCCACCTAGTTACAATGAGCAGTTCTTC

D gene: TRBD2
J gene: TRBJ2-2
V gene: TRBV7-9
clone size: many
CDR3 protein: CASRPGLAENTGELFF
CDR3 DNA: TGTGCCAGCAGGCCGGGACTAGCGGAGAACACCGGGGAGCTGTTTTTT

D gene: .
J gene: TRBJ2-6
V gene: TRBV28
clone size: many
CDR3 protein: CASRGLPGANVLTF
CDR3 DNA: TGTGCCAGCAGGGGTCTCCCTGGGGCCAACGTCCTGACTTTC

D gene: TRBD2
J gene: TRBJ2-2
V gene: TRBV7-3
clone size: many
CDR3 protein: CASSFWTSGGIGELFF
CDR3 DNA: TGTGCCAGCAGCTTCTGGACTAGCGGGGGAATCGGGGAGCTGTTTTTT

D gene: .
J gene: TRBJ1-1
V gene: TRBV6-5
clone size: many
CDR3 protein: CASRSWDMMNTEAFF
CDR3 DNA: TGTGCCAGCAGGTCCTGGGACATGATGAACACTGAAGCTTTCTTT

D gene: .
J gene: TRBJ1-2
V gene: TRBV7-8
clone size: many
CDR3 protein: CASSESGYGYTF
CDR3 DNA: TGTGCCAGCAGCGAGTCAGGCTATGGCTACACCTTC

D gene: TRBD1
J gene: TRBJ1-1
V gene: TRBV2
clone size: many
CDR3 protein: CARGQTFTEAFF
CDR3 DNA: TGTGCCAGGGGACAGACCTTCACTGAAGCTTTCTTT

D gene: .
J gene: TRBJ2-5
V gene: TRBV2
clone size: many
CDR3 protein: CASSEVGRKGGETQYF
CDR3 DNA: TGTGCCAGCAGTGAAGTTGGGCGGAAGGGAGGAGAGACCCAGTACTTC

D gene: .
J gene: TRBJ2-3
V gene: TRBV5-1
clone size: many
CDR3 protein: CASSSWQGEADTQYF
CDR3 DNA: TGCGCCAGCAGCTCCTGGCAGGGTGAGGCAGATACGCAGTATTTT

D gene: TRBD2
J gene: TRBJ2-7
V gene: TRBV5-4
clone size: many
CDR3 protein: CASSQGLAGGNKGSPYEQYF
CDR3 DNA: TGTGCCAGCAGCCAGGGACTAGCGGGAGGCAACAAGGGATCCCCCTACGAGCAGTACTTC

D gene: TRBD2
J gene: TRBJ2-3
V gene: TRBV29-1
clone size: many
CDR3 protein: CSAGGGTSSSAGTQYF
CDR3 DNA: TGCAGCGCTGGGGGCGGGACTAGCTCCTCCGCGGGTACGCAGTATTTT

D gene: .
J gene: TRBJ1-1
V gene: TRBV9
clone size: .
CDR3 protein: CASSVVGGAGEAFF
CDR3 DNA: TGTGCCAGCAGCGTAGTGGGGGGCGCGGGTGAAGCTTTCTTT